Each of the 13 T cell receptor beta chains below was sequenced from the same sample in a study of blood T cell repertoires in COVID-19. The repertoire was sequenced with immunoSEQ multiplex PCR; TCRdb's copy has only in-frame clones and lacks some. The sample has around 310,000 clones, roughly 90% seen once. The sample was peripheral blood. The receptors were sampled from a woman aged 25 to 39 with COVID-19, enrolled during active disease.

The chain is built from TRBV5-1 and TRBJ2-5; perhaps TRBD2 as D (5 bases). The V gene lost 6 bases and the J gene lost 4 bases, with 7 bases spanning the gap. CDR3 size: 11 residues. CDR1 is SGHRS, CDR2 YFSETQ, per germline. The CDR3 loop reads CASTAGETQYF. The CDR3 DNA reads as TGCGCCAGCACGGCGGGAGAGACCCAGTACTTC.

The chain couples TRBV9 to TRBJ2-3; TRBD2 matches at 7 bases. The V gene's germline CDR1 is SGDLS and CDR2 YYNGEE. This CDR3 has 16 amino acids. Germline trimming cut 4 bases from V and 1 base from J; bases unmatched to any gene: 9. The CDR3 DNA follows: TGTGCCAGCAGCTCCACCTGGAGCGGGGGCACAGATACGCAGTATTTT. This translates into CASSSTWSGGTDTQYF.

This clone appeared once. The chain recombines TRBV9 with TRBJ2-1, with 7 bases matching TRBD1. The CDR3 has 15 amino acids. Looked up from germline, CDR1 is SGDLS and CDR2 is YYNGEE. V was clipped by 2 bases and J by 0 bases; unmatched bases: 2. CDR3 DNA: TGTGCCAGCAGCGTCACAGGGGTCTCCTACAATGAGCAGTTCTTC. Its protein is CASSVTGVSYNEQFF.

The rearrangement links TRBV19 to TRBJ2-2; 10 bases agree with TRBD1. V was clipped by 7 bases and J by 2 bases; unmatched bases: 7. The CDR3 spans 16 residues. The germline CDR1 and CDR2 sequences are LNHDA and SQIVND (reference sequence). CDR3 DNA sequence: TGTGCCAGTACCCTCGGGACAGGGGCAAACACCGGGGAGCTGTTTTTT. Its translation is CASTLGTGANTGELFF. Full variable domain (missing parts from reference TRBV19 and TRBJ2-2): DGGITQSPKYLFRKEGQNVTLSCEQNLNHDAMYWYRQDPGQGLRLIYYSQIVNDFQKGDIAEGYSVSREKKESFPLTVTSAQKNPTAFYLCASTLGTGANTGELFFGEGSRLTVL.

The chain carries TRBV4-1 and TRBJ1-2; a weak D match, TRBD1 (5 bases). V was trimmed by 3 bases and J by 0 bases, leaving 8 bases between them. Germline assignment: CDR1 MGHRA and CDR2 YSYEKL. The CDR3 spans 14 residues. DNA for the CDR3: TGCGCCAGCAGCCAGGGGGGAGCTAACTATGGCTACACCTTC. Protein: CASSQGGANYGYTF.

The chain employs TRBV7-9 and TRBJ2-1, with TRBD2 matching over 7 bases. The V gene's germline CDR1 is SEHNR and CDR2 FQNEAQ (reference sequence). This CDR3 has 13 amino acids. Trimming removed 3 bases from V and 8 bases from J; junction bases left unmatched: 4. The CDR3 protein is CASSLGGYHEQFF. The CDR3 DNA is TGTGCCAGCAGCTTGGGGGGGTACCATGAGCAGTTCTTC.

V is TRBV5-8 and J is TRBJ1-2; no reliable D call. Germline values: CDR1 SGHTS, CDR2 YDEGEE. This CDR3 contains 13 residues. V lost 1 base to trimming and J lost 5 bases, with 9 bases between them. The CDR3 DNA reads as TGTGCCAGCAGCTTGAGGAGGGAATATGGCTACACCTTC. Amino acid sequence: CASSLRREYGYTF.

The chain combines TRBV9 with TRBJ1-4; 7 positions agree with TRBD1. From germline, CDR1 is SGDLS and CDR2 YYNGEE. The CDR3 has 15 residues. J was trimmed by 4 bases and V by 0 bases; bases with no gene match: 3. Written as DNA, the CDR3 is TGTGCCAGCAGCGTAGGAGGACAGGTTAATGAAAAACTGTTTTTT. This sequence encodes CASSVGGQVNEKLFF.

The genes are TRBV5-1 and TRBJ2-7, with D tentatively TRBD1 (5 bases). Germline V lookup: CDR1 SGHRS, CDR2 YFSETQ. The CDR3 is 12 residues long. V lost 2 bases and J 3 bases, leaving 6 bases between the germline ends. In DNA form, the CDR3 reads TGCGCCAGCAGCTTAAGGGGCTACGAGCAGTACTTC. This encodes CASSLRGYEQYF.

The chain joins TRBV18 to TRBJ1-1, with unresolved D. Germline V gene sequence: CDR1 KGHSH, CDR2 LQKENI. The CDR3 is 13 amino acids. Trimming took 2 bases from V and 0 from J, leaving 4 bases between them. CDR3 in amino acids: CASSPGVNTEAFF. In DNA form, the CDR3 reads TGTGCCAGCTCACCAGGAGTGAACACTGAAGCTTTCTTT.

This clone was counted a single time. The rearrangement uses TRBV3-1 (or the pseudogene TRBV3-2) and TRBJ1-1; no firm D call. The V end lost 4 bases, the J end lost 7 bases, and 19 bases lay between the germline ends. Germline CDR1 is LGHDT and CDR2 is YNNKEL (reference sequence). The CDR3 covers 15 residues. CDR3 in DNA: TGTGCCAGCAGCCCGTCCCGGGGAGCCTGGGGTGAAGCTTTCTTT. Amino acid sequence: CASSPSRGAWGEAFF.

The chain carries TRBV11-3 and TRBJ1-1; the D gene is possibly TRBD1 (5 bases). Trimming removed 4 bases at V and 1 base at J, with 7 bases between. This CDR3 has 13 amino acids. Looked up from germline, CDR1 is SGHNT and CDR2 is YENEEA. CDR3: CASSSDRNTEAFF. CDR3 DNA sequence: TGTGCCAGCAGCTCCGACAGGAACACTGAAGCTTTCTTT. The whole variable domain, filled in from reference TRBV11-3 and TRBJ1-1, reads EAGVVQSPRYKIIEKKQPVAFWCNPISGHNTLYWYLQNLGQGPELLIRYENEEAVDDSQLPKDRFSAERLKGVDSTLKIQPAELGDSAVYLCASSSDRNTEAFFGQGTRLTVV.

With regard to this clone: The sample holds other DNA sequences that translate to the same CDR3. This sequence joins TRBV14 and TRBJ2-1, with D possibly matching TRBD1 (6 bases). The V end was cut by 6 bases, the J end by 8 bases, with 20 bases between. Germline V lookup: CDR1 SGHDN, CDR2 FVKESK. This CDR3 spans 15 amino acids. The CDR3 protein is CASSRGQGIYYEQFF. CDR3 bases: TGTGCCAGCAGTCGAGGGCAGGGGATTTACTATGAGCAGTTCTTC.